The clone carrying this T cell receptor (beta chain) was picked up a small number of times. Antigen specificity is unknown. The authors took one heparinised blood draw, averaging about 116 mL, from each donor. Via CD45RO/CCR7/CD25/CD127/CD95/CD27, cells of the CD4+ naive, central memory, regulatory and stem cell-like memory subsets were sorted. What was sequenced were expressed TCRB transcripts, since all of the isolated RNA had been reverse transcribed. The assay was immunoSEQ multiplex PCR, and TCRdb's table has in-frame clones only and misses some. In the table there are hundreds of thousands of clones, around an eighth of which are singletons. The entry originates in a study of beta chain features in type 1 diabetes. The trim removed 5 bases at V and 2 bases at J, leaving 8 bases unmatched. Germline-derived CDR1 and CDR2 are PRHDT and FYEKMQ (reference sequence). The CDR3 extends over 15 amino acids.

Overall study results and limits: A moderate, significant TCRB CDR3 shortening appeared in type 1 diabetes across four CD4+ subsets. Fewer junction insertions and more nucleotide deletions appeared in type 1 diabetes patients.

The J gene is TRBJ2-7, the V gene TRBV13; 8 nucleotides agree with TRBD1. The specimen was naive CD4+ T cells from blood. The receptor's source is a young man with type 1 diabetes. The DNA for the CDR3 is TGTGCCAGCAGCCAAGGGACAGGAGGAACCTACGAGCAGTACTTC. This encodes CASSQGTGGTYEQYF.